What follows is one T cell receptor beta chain and its context. This clonotype was detected ten times or more. Its recognized antigen is unknown. Base qualities are not recorded, but no much larger clone differs from it by a single base. The sample's treatment or condition label, decoded: live attenuated yellow fever vaccine strain. At every blood-draw timepoint, two biological replicates of bulk PBMCs were collected. A standard Ficoll-Paque protocol was used to isolate PBMCs from peripheral blood. TriZol was used to extract RNA from bulk PBMCs, from CD4 and CD8 fractions, and from dextramer-positive and dextramer-negative fractions. This entry belongs to a study of T cells after yellow fever vaccination (dated by TCRdb to the late 2010s). Regarding the research as a whole: The SMART-Seq v4 Ultra Low Input RNA kit was used to prepare libraries from fractions with low cell numbers. Bulk TCR alpha and beta repertoires were sequenced longitudinally to track T-cell clones before and after primary and booster YFV17D yellow fever vaccination. Two healthy male donors, one aged 18 to 30 and one aged 30 to 40 years, were included in the cohort. Blood was drawn at multiple timepoints before and after primary and secondary immunization, with bulk PBMC replicates and cell subsets isolated.

Overall study results and their limits: FACS-sorted repertoires could contain abundant contaminating clonotypes from the bulk population, so computational filtering was required. A small fraction of clonotypes appeared in both the CD4 and CD8 compartments, likely as a result of convergent recombination. Compared with the primary T-cell response, the secondary T-cell response was weaker but faster, peaking on day 5 rather than day 15. Because the study included only a couple of donors, the extent to which the findings can be generalized is limited. After the booster, most of the clones that had expanded following primary vaccination were detected again (around 95% of CD4 and roughly nine tenths of CD8), which suggests that memory was broadly maintained.

The CDR1 and CDR2 encoded by the germline V gene are SGHTA and FQGNSA. Trimming leaves V shorter by 4 bases and J shorter by 2 bases, with the junction holding 8 bases beyond the gene matches. The CDR3 holds 16 amino acids from the cysteine to the phenylalanine. Only the CDR3 portion is preserved as DNA: 48 bases, with reading frame beginning at the first base. For sequencing, an Illumina NovaSeq 6000 was employed. TCR cDNA was synthesized by 5'RACE template switching, which introduced a universal primer site and unique molecular identifiers. Priming of cDNA synthesis was performed from both the TCR alpha and TCR beta constant segments. Two PCR steps were used to amplify libraries, with sample barcodes and sequencing adapters being added in the second step. Sequencing of libraries was done on Illumina HiSeq 2500 (2x100 bp) or NovaSeq (2x150 bp). Regarding the original processing steps: Demultiplexing of reads and collapsing into UMI consensus sequences were performed with MIGEC, and V(D)J alignment was carried out with MiXCR. Using edgeR on replicate PBMC samples, clonotypes were called vaccine-responding if FDR was below 0.01 and the log2 fold change was above 5 up to day 15. CD4 or CD8 identity was assigned to each bulk clonotype according to whether the clonotype was present at higher abundance in the sequenced CD4 repertoire or the sequenced CD8 repertoire. TCRdb trimmed public reads at Q25 via fastp, called clones via MiXCR and kept in-frame beta chains. Every CDR3 protein is listed once, alongside the most common genes and DNA of its rows. The V and J calls and clone size come from TCRdb's table, not from the authors' own analysis. The sample data list some 240,000 distinct CDR3 sequences, and roughly 3.7% of these were observed just once. Clones ranked in the top ten supply about 20% of the sample.

The sample here was PBMCs, taken 15 days after the yellow fever booster vaccination. The V and J segments used are TRBV7-2 and TRBJ2-3; 8 of the junction bases match TRBD2. The receptor was derived from a man aged 18-30 years who received the YFV17D yellow fever vaccine. The DNA is TGTGCCAGCAGCTATTATAGCGGGGATAACACAGATACGCAGTATTTT. Protein translation: CASSYYSGDNTDTQYF. The variable domain in full, with residues beyond the CDR3 obtained from the reference TRBV7-2 and TRBJ2-3 genes, is GAGVSQSPSNKVTEKGKDVELRCDPISGHTALYWYRQSLGQGLEFLIYFQGNSAPDKSGLPSDRFSAERTGGSVSTLTIQRTQQEDSAVYLCASSYYSGDNTDTQYFGPGTRLTVL.